This paragraph reports one T cell receptor beta chain. The data are from a study of blood T cell repertoires in COVID-19. About the study: Whether acute or convalescent, the COVID-19 samples came from the United States, Italy and Spain. PBMCs, B-cell-depleted T cells, or T cells provided the cDNA or gDNA that made up the material.

Authors' processing steps: Amplifying reference gene primers gave estimates of nucleated cell counts. Repertoires were generated with immunoSEQ multiplex PCR, while TCRdb's copy carries only in-frame clones and drops some. From that table come the V and J calls and clone size; the DNA was used to work out D and trimming. Counted here are around 70,000 clones, roughly 83% occurring once; the ten biggest clones make up around 43%. From germline, CDR1 is DFQATT and CDR2 SNEGSKA (reference sequence). This CDR3 is built from 15 residues. V shed 3 bases and J shed 3 bases, with 15 bases lying between them.

The sequencing input was peripheral blood. The rearrangement joins TRBV20-1 to TRBJ1-5; weak D call: TRBD1 (5 bases). This TCR was sampled from an elderly man with acute or convalescent COVID-19. Here the CDR3 reads CSASYPGGDNQPQHF. The CDR3 DNA sequence: TGCAGTGCTAGTTATCCTGGGGGGGACAATCAGCCCCAGCATTTT.